Described below is a single T cell receptor beta chain sequence and its context. The record originates from a study of blood T cell repertoires in COVID-19. Data came from immunoSEQ multiplex PCR; TCRdb stores just in-frame clones and leaves some out. The sample holds under 150,000 clones, more than 80% seen once. The CDR3 consists of 15 residues. CDR1 and CDR2 (germline): MGHDK, SYGVNS. The V gene lost 2 bases and the J gene lost 5 bases, with 13 bases spanning the gap. Material: peripheral blood. The receptor was derived from an older woman with COVID-19, enrolled during active disease. The genes are TRBV25-1 and TRBJ2-1, with a tentative D call TRBD2 (6 bases). The CDR3 loop reads CASSEVGGAHNEQFF. The CDR3 nucleotides read TGTGCCAGCAGTGAAGTTGGAGGGGCACACAATGAGCAGTTCTTC.